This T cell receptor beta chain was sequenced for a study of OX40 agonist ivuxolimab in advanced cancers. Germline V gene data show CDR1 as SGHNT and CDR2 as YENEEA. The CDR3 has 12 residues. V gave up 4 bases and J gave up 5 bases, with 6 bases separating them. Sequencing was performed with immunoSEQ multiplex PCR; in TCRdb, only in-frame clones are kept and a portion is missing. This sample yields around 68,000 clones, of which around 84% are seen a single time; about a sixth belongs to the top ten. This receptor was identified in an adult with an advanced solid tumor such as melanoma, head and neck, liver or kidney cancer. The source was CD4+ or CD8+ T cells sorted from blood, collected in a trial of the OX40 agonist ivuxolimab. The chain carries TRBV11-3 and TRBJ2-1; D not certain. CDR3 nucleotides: TGTGCCAGCAGCTCCCAAGACAATGAGCAGTTCTTC. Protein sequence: CASSSQDNEQFF.